A selection of T cell receptor beta chains follows, all from one sample in a study of shared clonotypes between healthy human individuals. Data came from immunoSEQ multiplex PCR; TCRdb stores just in-frame clones and leaves some out. The sample records hundreds of thousands of clones, roughly 95% being singletons. The sample comprised naive CD4+ T cells sorted from blood. The receptors come from a woman younger than 45 in good health. CDR3s include the opening cysteine and the closing phenylalanine or tryptophan. D genes are given only for firm matches. Clone size appears in some rows only: once, few, many, or a class for an expanded clone.

>TRBV28|NA|NA|TRBJ1-1
CASRGGAYETEAFF
TGTGCCAGCAGGGGGGGCGCGTATGAAACTGAAGCTTTCTTT
>TRBV29-1|NA|TRBD1|TRBJ1-2
CSVGLIGQGAYGYTF
TGCAGCGTTGGATTAATTGGACAGGGGGCGTATGGCTACACCTTC
>TRBV5-1|once|NA|TRBJ2-3
CASSLDGSTDTQYF
TGCGCCAGCAGCTTAGACGGTAGCACAGATACGCAGTATTTT
>TRBV29-1|NA|TRBD1|TRBJ2-3
CSVAHRGSTDTQYF
TGCAGCGTTGCCCACAGGGGGAGCACAGATACGCAGTATTTT
>TRBV6-1|once|TRBD2|TRBJ2-1
CASSESGGPYNEQFF
TGTGCCAGCAGTGAATCGGGAGGGCCCTACAATGAGCAGTTCTTC
>TRBV7-2|NA|TRBD2|TRBJ2-7
CASSPGLAYYEQYF
TGTGCCAGCAGCCCGGGACTAGCTTACTACGAGCAGTACTTC
>TRBV28|NA|NA|TRBJ2-7
CASSRIYEQYF
TGTGCCAGCAGCCGAATCTACGAGCAGTACTTC
>TRBV7-9|NA|NA|TRBJ2-7
CASSFSSFFYEQYF
TGTGCCAGCAGCTTTAGCTCGTTCTTCTACGAGCAGTACTTC
>TRBV10-3|few|NA|TRBJ2-7
CAIMTASSYEQYF
TGTGCCATCATGACAGCGAGCTCCTACGAGCAGTACTTC
>TRBV28|NA|NA|TRBJ2-6
CATREIRSGANVLTF
TGTGCCACCAGGGAAATACGCTCTGGGGCCAACGTCCTGACTTTC
>TRBV10-3|NA|NA|TRBJ2-3
CAISESREDTQYF
TGTGCCATCAGTGAGTCAAGGGAAGATACGCAGTATTTT
>TRBV5-4|NA|NA|TRBJ1-2
CASSNTGSDYGYTF
TGTGCCAGCAGCAACACGGGAAGCGACTATGGCTACACCTTC
>TRBV30|few|NA|TRBJ2-4
CAWSVSTKNIQYF
TGTGCCTGGAGTGTTAGTACCAAAAACATTCAGTACTTC
>TRBV10-2|NA|NA|TRBJ2-1
CASRLDPSSYNEQFF
TGCGCCAGCAGACTCGATCCGAGCTCCTACAATGAGCAGTTCTTC
>TRBV2|NA|TRBD1|TRBJ2-2
CASSEWDSTGELFF
TGTGCCAGCAGTGAATGGGACAGCACCGGGGAGCTGTTTTTT
>TRBV25-1|NA|TRBD1|TRBJ2-1
CASSTGGSYNEQFF
TGTGCCAGCTCCACAGGGGGATCCTACAATGAGCAGTTCTTC
>TRBV9|NA|NA|TRBJ2-3
CASSVERGTDTQYF
TGTGCCAGCAGCGTAGAAAGGGGAACAGATACGCAGTATTTT
>TRBV7-3|NA|TRBD2|TRBJ2-2
CASSSPSGGGGELFF
TGTGCCAGCAGCTCACCTAGCGGGGGTGGCGGGGAGCTGTTTTTT
>TRBV7-9|NA|NA|TRBJ1-6
CAINPGGNTLISPLHF
TGTGCCATCAACCCGGGGGGGAATACCCTAATTTCACCCCTCCACTTT
>TRBV28|NA|NA|TRBJ2-7
CASNTLSGPPYEQYF
TGTGCCAGCAACACCTTGAGTGGGCCACCCTACGAGCAGTACTTC
>TRBV11-2|NA|NA|TRBJ2-5
CASSRGREETQYF
TGTGCCAGCAGCAGGGGGAGAGAAGAGACCCAGTACTTC
>TRBV10-3|NA|NA|TRBJ2-7
CAISGGQDAYEQYF
TGTGCCATCAGTGGGGGGCAGGACGCCTACGAGCAGTACTTC
>TRBV29-1|NA|TRBD1|TRBJ1-2
CSVSQGATSYGYTF
TGCAGCGTATCACAGGGGGCAACATCTTATGGCTACACCTTC
>TRBV6-5|NA|TRBD1|TRBJ2-7
CASSYEAGRGEQYF
TGTGCCAGCAGTTACGAGGCCGGCAGGGGGGAGCAGTACTTC
>TRBV5-1|NA|TRBD1|TRBJ2-1
CASSLNRGNEQFF
TGCGCCAGCAGCCTGAACAGGGGTAATGAGCAGTTCTTC
>TRBV28|NA|NA|TRBJ1-2
CASALSGGGYTF
TGTGCCAGCGCCCTCTCAGGAGGTGGCTACACCTTC
>TRBV5-4|NA|TRBD1|TRBJ2-2
CASSLAVLRQGNTGELFF
TGTGCCAGCAGCTTGGCCGTGTTGAGACAGGGGAACACCGGGGAGCTGTTTTTT
>TRBV30|NA|NA|TRBJ1-2
CAWRGGAGYGYTF
TGTGCCTGGAGAGGGGGGGCTGGCTATGGCTACACCTTC
>TRBV29-1|NA|NA|TRBJ2-7
CSVTVSYEQYF
TGCAGCGTGACAGTATCCTACGAGCAGTACTTC
>TRBV28|NA|TRBD1|TRBJ2-7
CASSLAGQGTSYEQYF
TGTGCCAGCAGTTTGGCCGGACAGGGGACGTCCTACGAGCAGTACTTC
>TRBV18|NA|NA|TRBJ2-2
CASSPQREKTGELFF
TGTGCCAGCTCCCCCCAGAGGGAGAAGACCGGGGAGCTGTTTTTT
>TRBV5-1|NA|NA|TRBJ2-5
CASSSSVETQYF
TGCGCCAGCAGCTCATCCGTGGAGACCCAGTACTTC
>TRBV5-1|NA|TRBD1|TRBJ1-4
CASSLRDSKSGEKLFF
TGCGCCAGCAGCCTCCGGGACAGCAAATCCGGTGAAAAACTGTTTTTT
>TRBV19|NA|NA|TRBJ2-1
CASSMAADSYNEQFF
TGTGCCAGTAGTATGGCCGCCGATTCCTACAATGAGCAGTTCTTC
>TRBV6-1|NA|NA|TRBJ1-3
CASRIDSSGNTIYF
TGTGCCAGCAGAATTGACAGCTCTGGAAACACCATATATTTT
>TRBV4-1|NA|NA|TRBJ2-7
CASSQDELFEQYF
TGCGCCAGCAGCCAAGATGAGTTATTCGAGCAGTACTTC
>TRBV6-5|NA|NA|TRBJ2-7
CASSYSPGVSEQYF
TGTGCCAGCAGTTACTCCCCGGGAGTTTCCGAGCAGTACTTC
>TRBV5-1|NA|NA|TRBJ1-5
CASSLVDGDVLNQPQHF
TGCGCCAGCAGCTTGGTAGACGGAGACGTACTTAATCAGCCCCAGCATTTT
>TRBV2|NA|TRBD2|TRBJ2-3
CASRAGLAGGAIDTQYF
TGTGCCAGCAGGGCGGGACTAGCGGGAGGCGCGATAGATACGCAGTATTTT
>TRBV5-4|NA|TRBD1|TRBJ1-3
CASSWTGLGNTIYF
TGTGCCAGCAGCTGGACAGGGCTCGGAAACACCATATATTTT
>TRBV15|NA|NA|TRBJ2-1
CATSRGVRDENEQFF
TGTGCCACCAGCAGAGGGGTCAGGGATGAAAATGAGCAGTTCTTC
>TRBV19|NA|NA|TRBJ2-1
CASSYRPLQTLYNEQFF
TGTGCCAGTAGCTATAGACCCTTACAGACCCTCTACAATGAGCAGTTCTTC
>TRBV5-1|NA|TRBD2|TRBJ2-3
CASSYQREGDTQYF
TGCGCCAGCAGCTACCAGCGGGAGGGAGATACGCAGTATTTT
>TRBV4-1|NA|NA|TRBJ1-4
CASSQSRVLPEKLFF
TGCGCCAGCAGCCAATCGCGCGTTTTGCCTGAAAAACTGTTTTTT
>TRBV19|NA|TRBD1|TRBJ2-7
CASRRDRGSTGEEQYF
TGTGCCAGTAGAAGAGACAGGGGAAGCACCGGCGAAGAGCAGTACTTC
>TRBV28|NA|NA|TRBJ2-3
CASSEGGQGTDTQYF
TGTGCCAGCAGTGAGGGGGGGCAGGGAACGGATACGCAGTATTTT
>TRBV29-1|NA|NA|TRBJ2-3
CSVETSTDTQYF
TGCAGCGTTGAGACTAGCACAGATACGCAGTATTTT
>TRBV19|NA|NA|TRBJ2-7
CASSPTKKVGTGEVYEQYF
TGTGCCAGTAGTCCTACAAAAAAGGTCGGGACGGGGGAGGTGTACGAGCAGTACTTC
>TRBV28|NA|NA|TRBJ2-7
CASSLEGPPFYEQYF
TGTGCCAGCAGTTTGGAAGGACCCCCTTTTTACGAGCAGTACTTC
>TRBV15|NA|NA|TRBJ1-2
CATSRGGTGYYGYTF
TGTGCCACCAGCAGAGGCGGAACAGGCTACTATGGCTACACCTTC
>TRBV2|NA|NA|TRBJ2-1
CASSTGGEQFF
TGTGCCAGCAGTACCGGAGGTGAGCAGTTCTTC
>TRBV27|once|NA|TRBJ1-1
CASSFLRDTEAFF
TGTGCCAGCAGTTTCTTGCGGGACACTGAAGCTTTCTTT
>TRBV19|NA|NA|TRBJ2-1
CASSIGLASYNEQFF
TGTGCCAGTAGTATAGGCCTAGCATCCTACAATGAGCAGTTCTTC